A selection of T cell receptor beta chains follows, all from one sample in a study of CD8+ T cells in alopecia areata. Using immunoSEQ multiplex PCR, the repertoire was profiled, and TCRdb retains in-frame clones only, with some absent. The sample includes 150,000 or so clones, nearly 55% of them seen just once. Sequenced here: CD8+ T cells sorted from blood, sampled at week 4, from a patient treated with tofacitinib. Receptors were obtained from a human donor with alopecia areata. Both conserved end residues are part of each CDR3.

TRBV2,CADRRRDSGYTF
TRBV5-1,CASSLEVGQGNSPLHF
TRBV30,CAWNAPAGLNGYTF
TRBV7-2,CASGLARETQYF
TRBV6-1,CASSEAGTGLYEQYF
TRBV7-9,CASSPRDRGQGNEQFF
TRBV5-4,CASSLAHEQYF
TRBV16,CATLLGGMNEAFF
TRBV9,CASSLPGQSYTQYF
TRBV7-9,CASSSTGEGTNEKLFF
TRBV7-9,CASSLGDTNEQYF
TRBV6-5,CASSYQRKNTEAFF
TRBV30,CAWSPTGYSNQPQHF
TRBV27,CASSLLARGIYNEQFF